One and the same sample provided the 20 T cell receptor beta chains below, sequenced in a study of cytomegalovirus exposure and HLA in healthy donors. Primers for the PCR totalled 60 Vbeta and 13 Jbeta. Profiled with immunoSEQ multiplex PCR; TCRdb holds only in-frame clones, not every one. The sample gives 150,000 to 200,000 clones, approximately 79% of which show up once; approximately 7.1% is in the top ten. Source material: PBMCs. The receptor set was obtained from a man aged 40-55 years in good health and CMV-seropositive.

The rearrangement joins TRBV25-1 to TRBJ2-7; 8 positions agree with TRBD1. The length of the CDR3 is 13 residues. In germline, CDR1 is MGHDK, CDR2 SYGVNS. V trimming: 3 bases; J trimming: 7 bases; junction bases outside the gene matches: 5. This CDR3 is CASSDDRGWEQYF. CDR3 bases: TGTGCCAGCAGTGATGACAGGGGATGGGAGCAGTACTTC.

The chain recombines TRBV7-2 with TRBJ2-6; a weak D match, TRBD1 (5 bases). The V end was cut by 1 base, the J end by 0 bases, with 13 bases between. Germline loops: CDR1 SGHTA, CDR2 FQGNSA. The CDR3 covers 18 residues. CDR3 nucleotide sequence: TGTGCCAGCAGCTTAGGTTCGACAGCCTACTCTGGGGCCAACGTCCTGACTTTC. It is translated as CASSLGSTAYSGANVLTF.

This chain uses TRBV6-1 with TRBJ2-5; maybe TRBD2 (6 bases). The J call may be wrong; the DNA end is better matched by TRBJ2-7. The CDR3 runs to 14 residues. CDR1 and CDR2 (germline): MNHNS, SASEGT. The CDR3 loop reads CASTELRDRGEQYF. CDR3 bases: TGTGCCAGCACCGAATTGCGGGACCGGGGCGAGCAGTACTTC.

V gene TRBV5-4 combines with J gene TRBJ2-1; 11 nucleotides line up with TRBD1. Looked up from germline, CDR1 is SGHNT and CDR2 is YYREEE (reference sequence). V trimming: 0 bases; J trimming: 7 bases; junction bases outside the gene matches: 6. The length of the CDR3 is 16 residues. The CDR3 protein is CASSLEGQGARNEQFF. The CDR3 nucleotides read TGTGCCAGCAGCTTGGAAGGACAGGGGGCTCGGAATGAGCAGTTCTTC.

The chain employs TRBV5-1 and TRBJ2-7, with 9 bases fitting TRBD1. The CDR3 has 14 amino acids. V shed 3 bases and J 1 base; nucleotides not matched to a gene: 2. In germline, CDR1 is SGHRS, CDR2 YFSETQ. The CDR3 region has the DNA TGCGCCAGCAGCTGGGGGACAGGGTCCTACGAGCAGTACTTC. This sequence encodes CASSWGTGSYEQYF. Variable domain in full (rest from reference TRBV5-1 and TRBJ2-7): KAGVTQTPRYLIKTRGQQVTLSCSPISGHRSVSWYQQTPGQGLQFLFEYFSETQRNKGNFPGRFSGRQFSNSRSEMNVSTLELGDSALYLCASSWGTGSYEQYFGPGTRLTVT.

V gene TRBV7-8 combines with J gene TRBJ2-5; maybe TRBD2 (5 bases). Germline V lookup: CDR1 SGHVS, CDR2 FQNEAQ. The germline V and J ends were trimmed by 8 bases and 4 bases, with 8 bases remaining between them. The CDR3 has 11 amino acids. DNA for the CDR3: TGTGCCAGCCGGGCGGGAGAGACCCAGTACTTC. Its protein product is CASRAGETQYF.

The chain is built from TRBV10-3 and TRBJ1-3; 7 positions match TRBD1. CDR3 length: 14 residues. The V gene end was trimmed by 6 bases and the J gene end by 4 bases; junction bases not matched to a gene: 6. The germline CDR1 and CDR2 sequences are ENHRY and SYGVKD. The CDR3 DNA is TGTGCCATCAGGACAGGGACGAGGGGAAACACCATATATTTT. Translating it yields CAIRTGTRGNTIYF.

The rearrangement uses TRBV11-3 and TRBJ1-5; 10 bases are shared with TRBD1. CDR1 and CDR2 from the germline V gene are SGHNT and YENEEA. This CDR3 comprises 15 residues. V lost 4 bases to trimming and J lost 11 bases; unmatched junction nucleotides: 11. CDR3 region: CASSSTGQGIRSQHF. CDR3 DNA: TGTGCCAGCAGCTCTACGGGACAGGGGATTCGGTCCCAGCATTTT.

J is TRBJ1-1 and V is TRBV7-2; no clear D. The CDR3 covers 14 residues. The germline V and J ends were trimmed by 4 bases and 1 base, with 10 bases remaining between them. Germline V gene sequence: CDR1 SGHTA, CDR2 FQGNSA. CDR3 DNA sequence: TGTGCCAGCAGCTGGGGAGTCCAGAACACTGAAGCTTTCTTT. This encodes CASSWGVQNTEAFF.

CDR3 sequence (DNA): TGTGCCAGCAGCAACCTCGGTAGAGAGCAGTACTTC. Protein: CASSNLGREQYF. The chain combines TRBV6-5 with TRBJ2-7, with D hard to call. CDR3 size: 12 residues. The V gene lost 6 bases and the J gene lost 7 bases, with 13 bases spanning the gap. The germline gives CDR1 MNHEY, CDR2 SVGAGI.

The chain couples TRBV7-2 to TRBJ2-2; D may be TRBD1 (7 bases). CDR1 is SGHTA and CDR2 is FQGNSA in the germline V gene. V lost 0 bases, J lost 5 bases, and 13 bases lay in between. This CDR3 is 16 amino acids long. In DNA, the CDR3 is TGTGCCAGCAGCTTAGCCGGCAGGGGGAGGACCGGGGAGCTGTTTTTT. Its translation: CASSLAGRGRTGELFF.

This clone was observed a handful of times. The chain uses TRBV28 and TRBJ2-7, with D tentatively TRBD1 (6 bases). The CDR3 length is 15 residues. Germline lookup yields CDR1 MDHEN and CDR2 SYDVKM. The ends were cut back, 3 bases at V and 5 bases at J, with 17 bases in the middle. CDR3 in amino acids: CASSFSGVAVHEQYF. In DNA form, the CDR3 reads TGTGCCAGCAGTTTCTCAGGGGTGGCGGTCCACGAGCAGTACTTC.

About this clone itself: The same CDR3 arises from other DNA sequences in this sample as well. The rearrangement joins TRBV9 to TRBJ2-3; 7 bases agree with TRBD2. The germline CDR1 and CDR2 sequences are SGDLS and YYNGEE. This CDR3 comprises 15 residues. V was clipped by 0 bases and J by 0 bases; unmatched bases: 1. As DNA, the CDR3 is TGTGCCAGCAGCGTAGGGGGGGGTAGCACAGATACGCAGTATTTT. This gives the protein CASSVGGGSTDTQYF. Drawing the rest from reference TRBV9 and TRBJ2-3, the complete variable domain is DSGVTQTPKHLITATGQRVTLRCSPRSGDLSVYWYQQSLDQGLQFLIQYYNGEERAKGNILERFSAQQFPDLHSELNLSSLELGDSALYFCASSVGGGSTDTQYFGPGTRLTVL.

This chain links TRBV30 with TRBJ1-2; 8 positions agree with TRBD1. Germline lookup yields CDR1 GTSNPN and CDR2 SVGIG (reference sequence). There are 15 residues in the CDR3. V lost 3 bases and J lost 6; bases outside the gene matches: 12. DNA of the CDR3: TGTGCCTGGAGCATGCCTCACAGGGGGGGAGATGGCTACACCTTC. It codes for CAWSMPHRGGDGYTF. Combining the CDR3 with reference TRBV30 and TRBJ1-2 gives the whole variable domain SQTIHQWPATLVQPVGSPLSLECTVEGTSNPNLYWYRQAAGRGLQLLFYSVGIGQISSEVPQNLSASRPQDRQFILSSKKLLLSDSGFYLCAWSMPHRGGDGYTFGSGTRLTVV.

The chain employs TRBV7-9 and TRBJ2-5, with D maybe TRBD1 (6 bases). Germline V gene sequence: CDR1 SEHNR, CDR2 FQNEAQ (reference sequence). The CDR3 consists of 16 residues. Trimming removed 5 bases at V and 0 bases at J, with 16 bases between. CDR3 coding DNA: TGTGCCAGCAGCGCCGGGACAAGAACCTACCAAGAGACCCAGTACTTC. Translation gives CASSAGTRTYQETQYF.

The chain combines TRBV27 with TRBJ1-1; D gene uncertain. The CDR3 totals 13 residues. Germline values: CDR1 MNHEY, CDR2 SMNVEV (reference sequence). V was pared by 5 bases and J by 4 bases, with 11 bases between. The CDR3 sequence is CASSLRRGTEAFF. In nucleotides, the CDR3 is TGTGCCAGCAGTCTTCGACGGGGCACTGAAGCTTTCTTT.

This clone has only a few counts. V gene TRBV6-1 combines with J gene TRBJ2-7, with D maybe TRBD2 (5 bases). This CDR3 is built from 11 residues. Trimming stripped 8 bases from V and 5 bases from J, with 10 bases between. Germline CDR1 is MNHNS and CDR2 is SASEGT. This CDR3 is CASWLGDEQYF. CDR3 in DNA: TGTGCCAGCTGGCTGGGAGACGAGCAGTACTTC.

The sample holds a few counts of this clone. The CDR3 protein is CASRPLGVSSYNSPLHF. In nucleotides, the CDR3 is TGTGCCAGCAGACCTCTAGGGGTTAGCTCCTATAATTCACCCCTCCACTTT. The chain links TRBV27 to TRBJ1-6, with D perhaps matching TRBD1 (5 bases). The CDR3 extends over 17 amino acids. V shed 6 bases and J shed 0 bases, with 15 bases lying between them. From germline, CDR1 is MNHEY and CDR2 SMNVEV (reference sequence).

The CDR3 loop is CASSRGLTGELFF. The DNA of the CDR3 is TGCGCCAGCAGCCGTGGTCTAACCGGGGAGCTGTTTTTT. The rearrangement uses TRBV5-1 and TRBJ2-2; D gene ambiguous. The V gene's germline CDR1 is SGHRS and CDR2 YFSETQ. The CDR3 extends over 13 amino acids. The V and J ends lost 4 bases and 5 bases respectively, with 9 bases between them.

This chain links TRBV5-4 with TRBJ2-6, with 10 bases lining up with TRBD1. CDR3 length equals 19 residues. After removal of 3 bases from V and 3 bases from J, the junction contained 12 bases not matched to a gene. Looked up from germline, CDR1 is SGHNT and CDR2 is YYREEE (reference sequence). CDR3 protein: CASSWGPRQGAVGANVLTF. The CDR3 region has the DNA TGTGCCAGCAGCTGGGGTCCCCGACAGGGGGCTGTTGGGGCCAACGTCCTGACTTTC.